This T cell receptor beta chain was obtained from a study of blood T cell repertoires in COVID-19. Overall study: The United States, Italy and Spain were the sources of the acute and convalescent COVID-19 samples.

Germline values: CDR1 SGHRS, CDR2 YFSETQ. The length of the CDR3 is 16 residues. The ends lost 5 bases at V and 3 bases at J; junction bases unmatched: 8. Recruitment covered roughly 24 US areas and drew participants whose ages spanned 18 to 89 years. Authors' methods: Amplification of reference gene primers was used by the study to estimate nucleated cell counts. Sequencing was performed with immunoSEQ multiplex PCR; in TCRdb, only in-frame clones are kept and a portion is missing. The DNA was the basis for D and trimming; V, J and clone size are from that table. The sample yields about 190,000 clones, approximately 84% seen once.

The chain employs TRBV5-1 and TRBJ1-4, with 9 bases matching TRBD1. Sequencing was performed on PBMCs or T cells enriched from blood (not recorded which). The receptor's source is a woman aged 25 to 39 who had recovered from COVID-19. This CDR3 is CASSRTGGEANEKLFF. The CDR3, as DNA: TGCGCCAGCAGTCGTACAGGGGGCGAGGCTAATGAAAAACTGTTTTTT.